This TCR beta chain derives from a study of T cell clonotyping in hematopoietic cell transplantation. Overall study results and limits: Graft donor and pretransplant recipient Inverse Simpson Index values predicted broader posttransplant TCR diversity. After transplant, recipient diversity fell while pathologically expanded clonotypes grew through day 180. No sorting was done, leaving CD4 and CD8 contributions mixed.

Samples: about 28 days before transplant, then days 30, 100 and 180 after. Libraries were prepared by immunoSEQ multiplex PCR; TCRdb keeps only in-frame clonotypes and omits some of them. The sample has under 15,000 clones, about 80% seen once. This CDR3 has 15 amino acids. V lost 0 bases and J 0 bases, leaving 11 bases between the germline ends. Germline lookup yields CDR1 GTSNPN and CDR2 SVGIG (reference sequence). About this clone itself: Antigen specificity is unknown.

V and J are TRBV30 and TRBJ1-1, with D possibly TRBD1 on 6 matching bases. This sample comprised PBMCs, obtained 100 days after allogeneic stem cell transplant. The TCR comes from a female patient aged 40-49 years who had an allogeneic stem cell transplant from a related donor, so T cells may come from the graft donor. Some clones in this sample may be carry-over from other donors' samples. DNA for the CDR3: TGTGCCTGGAGTGTACGAAAGGGGGTGAACACTGAAGCTTTCTTT. Translation gives CAWSVRKGVNTEAFF.